What follows are 24 T cell receptor beta chains derived from one specimen sequenced in a study of siplizumab effects on memory and regulatory T cells. TCRdb keeps only in-frame clones here, not all; method: immunoSEQ multiplex PCR. The repertoire includes some 53,000 clones, about 97% of them detected once, and approximately 0.59% sits in the top ten. Sequencing input: naive CD4+ T cells sorted from blood. Receptor source: a human donor in good health.

Regarding this clone: Sequence at one end of the junction differs from germline and may be a read error. This CDR3 is CASGGARARDF. DNA of the CDR3: TGTGCTAGTGGAGGAGCCCGGGCCCGGGACTTC. V usage is TRBV12-5 and J usage is TRBJ2-5, with no clear D. This CDR3 comprises 11 residues. CDR1 LGHNT and CDR2 FRNRAP come from the germline V gene.

V gene TRBV4-1 combines with J gene TRBJ2-1, with 9 bases identical to TRBD1. V was clipped by 1 base and J by 0 bases; unmatched bases: 4. The CDR3 covers 17 residues. Per germline, CDR1 MGHRA and CDR2 YSYEKL. The CDR3 region is CASSQGGTGSSYNEQFF. CDR3 DNA sequence: TGCGCCAGCAGCCAAGGAGGGACAGGGAGCTCCTACAATGAGCAGTTCTTC.

This sequence joins TRBV5-4 and TRBJ1-1; no clear D gene. Germline assignment: CDR1 SGHNT and CDR2 YYREEE (reference sequence). This CDR3 spans 13 amino acids. Trimming took 4 bases from V and 6 from J, leaving 13 bases between them. Written as DNA, the CDR3 is TGTGCCAGCAGCCGCCCCCCAGGAGCTGAAGCTTTCTTT. It specifies CASSRPPGAEAFF.

The rearrangement links TRBV10-3 to TRBJ2-5, with a weak D call TRBD2 (6 bases). The CDR3 contains 21 residues. In germline, CDR1 is ENHRY, CDR2 SYGVKD. Trimming left V 2 bases short and J 8 bases short, with 36 bases between. The CDR3 loop is CAISEAKTRTRDPTVGGTQYF. For the CDR3, the DNA is TGTGCCATCAGTGAGGCGAAGACTAGGACCAGAGACCCCACCGTGGGCGGAACCCAGTACTTC.

This chain joins TRBV7-6 and TRBJ1-2; D is unresolved. Trimming removed 1 base from V and 8 bases from J, with 8 bases in between. This CDR3 has 12 amino acids. Germline CDR1 SGHVS, CDR2 FNYEAQ. The CDR3 DNA reads as TGTGCCAGCAGCTTAGATGGAGGCGGCTACACCTTC. Translation: CASSLDGGGYTF.

This clone was recorded once. The V and J genes are TRBV7-6 and TRBJ2-2; unclear D gene. CDR1 and CDR2 (germline): SGHVS, FNYEAQ. V lost 3 bases and J 0 bases, leaving 2 bases between the germline ends. The CDR3 contains 13 residues. The CDR3 loop reads CASSFTNTGELFF. CDR3 DNA: TGTGCCAGCAGCTTTACGAACACCGGGGAGCTGTTTTTT.

This chain connects TRBV15 to TRBJ2-3, with D possibly being TRBD2 (5 bases). V was pared by 4 bases and J by 6 bases, with 14 bases between. Per germline, CDR1 LNHNV and CDR2 YYDKDF (reference sequence). This CDR3 region has 14 residues. The CDR3 loop is CATSTPLGLDTQYF. The CDR3 DNA sequence: TGTGCCACCAGCACCCCACTAGGTTTGGATACGCAGTATTTT.

The V gene is TRBV6-6, the J gene TRBJ2-5; the D gene could be TRBD1 or TRBD2 (6 bases each). The CDR3 is 14 residues long. CDR1 and CDR2 (germline): MNHNY, SVGAGI (reference sequence). The V end lost 2 bases, the J end lost 5 bases, and 12 bases lay between the germline ends. The CDR3 loop is CASSYIRGRETQYF. The CDR3 DNA reads as TGTGCCAGCAGTTACATTCGGGGGCGGGAGACCCAGTACTTC.

In this sample, this clone turned up once. One end of the junction is discordant with germline, which a read error may explain. The gene calls are TRBV5-1 and TRBJ2-3; 7 bases map to TRBD1. This CDR3 region has 15 residues. Germline-derived CDR1 and CDR2 are SGHRS and YFSETQ. The CDR3 is CASSLGRGTTDTQYF. The CDR3 DNA reads TGCGCCAGCAGTTTGGGCAGGGGGACCACAGATACGCAGTATTTT.

This clone was observed a few times. This rearrangement joins TRBV7-9 to TRBJ1-2, with TRBD1 as a possible D gene (6 bases). CDR3 length: 16 amino acids. Germline assignment: CDR1 SEHNR and CDR2 FQNEAQ (reference sequence). Trimming stripped 7 bases from V and 7 bases from J, with 25 bases between. The CDR3 region has the DNA TGTGCCAGCATCCAAAGGGGGGAACCCACGTCAAGTGGCTACACCTTC. Its protein is CASIQRGEPTSSGYTF.

The rearrangement uses TRBV6-5 and TRBJ1-2; maybe TRBD1 (6 bases). V shed 6 bases and J shed 8 bases, with 13 bases lying between them. The CDR3 length is 12 residues. Per germline, CDR1 MNHEY and CDR2 SVGAGI. The CDR3, as DNA: TGTGCCAGCAGCCGGATGACAGGCGGCTACACCTTC. Translating gives CASSRMTGGYTF.

The chain employs TRBV2 and TRBJ2-1, with 9 bases identical to TRBD2. The germline V gene encodes CDR1 SNHLY and CDR2 FYNNEI. Losses at the gene ends were 8 bases for V and 8 bases for J; bases not matched to a gene: 7. This CDR3 has 13 residues. The chain's CDR3 is CASYETSGDEQFF. The CDR3, as DNA: TGTGCCAGCTACGAGACTAGCGGAGATGAGCAGTTCTTC.

J is TRBJ2-2 and V is TRBV5-1; 10 nucleotides match TRBD2. The junction had 5 bases not matched to a gene; V was cut back by 7 bases and J by 2 bases. CDR3 length: 15 residues. CDR1 is SGHRS, CDR2 YFSETQ, per germline. The CDR3 reads CASGTSGVNTGELFF. In DNA form, the CDR3 reads TGCGCCAGCGGAACTAGCGGGGTAAACACCGGGGAGCTGTTTTTT.

The rearrangement uses TRBV18 and TRBJ1-5, with 8 bases fitting TRBD1. The CDR3 runs 14 residues. Looked up from germline, CDR1 is KGHSH and CDR2 is LQKENI. The trim removed 6 bases at V and 7 bases at J, leaving 8 bases unmatched. The CDR3 spells CASSRRTGWQPQHF. Here the CDR3 DNA reads TGTGCCAGCTCCAGGAGGACAGGGTGGCAGCCCCAGCATTTT.

The rearrangement uses TRBV25-1 and TRBJ1-5, with 12 nucleotides matching TRBD1. The length of the CDR3 is 16 residues. Trimming took 5 bases from V and 6 from J; bases not matched to a gene: 8. The germline gives CDR1 MGHDK, CDR2 SYGVNS. The CDR3 DNA follows: TGTGCCAGCAGTTCCCAGGGGGACAGGGGGCTTCAGCCCCAGCATTTT. Its protein is CASSSQGDRGLQPQHF.

The chain uses TRBV30 and TRBJ1-4; D unresolved. V gave up 7 bases and J gave up 4 bases, with 7 bases separating them. Germline loops: CDR1 GTSNPN, CDR2 SVGIG (reference sequence). The CDR3 runs to 11 residues. CDR3 region: CASPFNEKLFF. The CDR3 DNA is TGTGCCTCCCCCTTTAATGAAAAACTGTTTTTT.

The V and J genes are TRBV19 and TRBJ1-5; D unresolved. CDR1 and CDR2 from the germline V gene are LNHDA and SQIVND (reference sequence). CDR3 length equals 18 residues. Between the trimmed V and J ends, which lost 1 base and 0 bases, there was a span of 16 bases. In DNA form, the CDR3 reads TGTGCCAGTAGTATAGCCCCTTGGTCCCTTAATAGCAATCAGCCCCAGCATTTT. It encodes CASSIAPWSLNSNQPQHF. The whole variable domain, filled in from reference TRBV19 and TRBJ1-5, reads DGGITQSPKYLFRKEGQNVTLSCEQNLNHDAMYWYRQDPGQGLRLIYYSQIVNDFQKGDIAEGYSVSREKKESFPLTVTSAQKNPTAFYLCASSIAPWSLNSNQPQHFGDGTRLSIL.

This clone was counted once. The chain employs TRBV5-1 and TRBJ2-7; D perhaps matches TRBD1 (6 bases). Trimming stripped 1 base from V and 2 bases from J, with 10 bases between. The CDR3 has 14 amino acids. The germline V gene has CDR1 SGHRS and CDR2 YFSETQ. In DNA, the CDR3 is TGCGCCAGCAGCTTGAGGCCAGGGGCCTACGAGCAGTACTTC. Its translation: CASSLRPGAYEQYF.

This chain uses TRBV19 with TRBJ1-2; D possibly corresponds to TRBD1 (6 bases). Trimming took off 3 bases at V and 0 bases at J, with 11 bases between the two ends. Germline V gene data show CDR1 as LNHDA and CDR2 as SQIVND (reference sequence). This CDR3 comprises 15 residues. The CDR3 loop is CASSIQGRPNYGYTF. The CDR3, as DNA: TGTGCCAGTAGTATCCAGGGGAGGCCTAACTATGGCTACACCTTC.

This sequence joins TRBV19 and TRBJ2-7, with TRBD2 matching 10 bases. Germline trimming cut 3 bases from V and 2 bases from J; bases unmatched to any gene: 4. The CDR3 consists of 15 residues. CDR1 is LNHDA and CDR2 is SQIVND in the germline V gene (reference sequence). DNA for the CDR3: TGTGCCAGTAGTATGGCTAGCGGGAGTCCCTACGAGCAGTACTTC. This codes for CASSMASGSPYEQYF. The entire variable domain, with the rest obtained from reference TRBV19 and TRBJ2-7, is as follows: DGGITQSPKYLFRKEGQNVTLSCEQNLNHDAMYWYRQDPGQGLRLIYYSQIVNDFQKGDIAEGYSVSREKKESFPLTVTSAQKNPTAFYLCASSMASGSPYEQYFGPGTRLTVT.

V gene TRBV5-1 combines with J gene TRBJ1-1; D remains ambiguous. Germline lookup yields CDR1 SGHRS and CDR2 YFSETQ. The CDR3 runs 11 residues. Trimming removed 0 bases from V and 3 bases from J, with 0 bases in between. CDR3 DNA: TGCGCCAGCAGCTTGGACACTGAAGCTTTCTTT. Translating gives CASSLDTEAFF.

This chain uses TRBV2 with TRBJ2-3; D gene uncertain. This CDR3 has 13 amino acids. Germline CDR1 SNHLY, CDR2 FYNNEI. With 1 base removed from V and 0 bases from J, the gap between germline ends came to 2 bases. CDR3 residues: CASSEESTDTQYF. DNA for the CDR3: TGTGCCAGCAGTGAAGAAAGCACAGATACGCAGTATTTT.

This chain links TRBV4-3 with TRBJ2-7, with 7 bases fitting TRBD2. This CDR3 has 13 residues. V trimming: 0 bases; J trimming: 12 bases; junction bases outside the gene matches: 8. CDR1 and CDR2 (germline): LGHNA, YSLEER. CDR3 coding DNA: TGCGCCAGCAGCCAAGATCTGGCGGGAGAAATGTACTTC. Its protein is CASSQDLAGEMYF.

The count of this clone is one. The chain is built from TRBV15 and TRBJ1-2, with TRBD1 matching 7 bases. Germline CDR1 reads LNHNV; CDR2 reads YYDKDF (reference sequence). The trim removed 2 bases at V and 0 bases at J, leaving 0 bases unmatched. The length of the CDR3 is 14 residues. Here the CDR3 reads CATSRQGANYGYTF. In DNA form, the CDR3 reads TGTGCCACCAGCAGACAGGGGGCTAACTATGGCTACACCTTC.